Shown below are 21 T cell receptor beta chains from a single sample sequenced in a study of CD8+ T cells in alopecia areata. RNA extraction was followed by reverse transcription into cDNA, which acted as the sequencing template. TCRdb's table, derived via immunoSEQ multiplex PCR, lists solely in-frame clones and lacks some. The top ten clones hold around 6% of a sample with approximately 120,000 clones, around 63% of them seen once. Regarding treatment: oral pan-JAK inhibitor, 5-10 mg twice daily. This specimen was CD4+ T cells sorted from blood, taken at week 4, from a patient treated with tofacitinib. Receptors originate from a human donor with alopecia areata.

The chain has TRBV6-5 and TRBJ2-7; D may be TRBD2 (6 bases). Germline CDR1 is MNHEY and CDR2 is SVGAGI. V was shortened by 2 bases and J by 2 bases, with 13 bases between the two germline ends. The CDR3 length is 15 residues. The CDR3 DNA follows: TGTGCCAGCAGTTACGGTCGGAGGGTGACCTACGAGCAGTACTTC. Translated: CASSYGRRVTYEQYF.

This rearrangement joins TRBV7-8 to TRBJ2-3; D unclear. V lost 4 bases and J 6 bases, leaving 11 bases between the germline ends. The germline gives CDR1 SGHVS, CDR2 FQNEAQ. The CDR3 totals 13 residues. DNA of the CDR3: TGTGCCAGCAGCTCCAGAACGGAGGATACGCAGTATTTT. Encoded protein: CASSSRTEDTQYF.

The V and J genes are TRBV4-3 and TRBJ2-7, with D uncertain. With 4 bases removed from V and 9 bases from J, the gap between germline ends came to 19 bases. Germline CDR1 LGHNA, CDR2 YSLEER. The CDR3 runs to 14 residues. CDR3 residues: CASSRIRQSPRQYF. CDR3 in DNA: TGCGCCAGCAGCCGGATAAGACAATCTCCTAGGCAGTACTTC.

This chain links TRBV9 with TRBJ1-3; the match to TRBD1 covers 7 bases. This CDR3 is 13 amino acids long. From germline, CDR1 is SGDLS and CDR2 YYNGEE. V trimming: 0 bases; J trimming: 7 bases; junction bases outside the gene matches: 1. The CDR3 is CASSVEQGNTIYF. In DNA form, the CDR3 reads TGTGCCAGCAGCGTAGAACAGGGGAACACCATATATTTT. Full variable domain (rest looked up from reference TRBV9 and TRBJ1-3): DSGVTQTPKHLITATGQRVTLRCSPRSGDLSVYWYQQSLDQGLQFLIQYYNGEERAKGNILERFSAQQFPDLHSELNLSSLELGDSALYFCASSVEQGNTIYFGEGSWLTVV.

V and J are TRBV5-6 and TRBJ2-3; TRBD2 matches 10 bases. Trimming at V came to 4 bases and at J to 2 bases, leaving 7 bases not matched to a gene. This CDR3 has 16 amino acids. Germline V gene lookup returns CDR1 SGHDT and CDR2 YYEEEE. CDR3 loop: CASSAGLAATTDTQYF. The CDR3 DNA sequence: TGTGCCAGCAGCGCTGGACTAGCGGCGACCACAGATACGCAGTATTTT.

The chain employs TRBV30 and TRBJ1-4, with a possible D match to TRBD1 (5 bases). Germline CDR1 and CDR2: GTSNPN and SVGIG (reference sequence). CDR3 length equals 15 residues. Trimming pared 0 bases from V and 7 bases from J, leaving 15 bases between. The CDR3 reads CAWSVGQGGSEKLFF. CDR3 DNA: TGTGCCTGGAGTGTCGGGCAGGGAGGGAGTGAAAAACTGTTTTTT.

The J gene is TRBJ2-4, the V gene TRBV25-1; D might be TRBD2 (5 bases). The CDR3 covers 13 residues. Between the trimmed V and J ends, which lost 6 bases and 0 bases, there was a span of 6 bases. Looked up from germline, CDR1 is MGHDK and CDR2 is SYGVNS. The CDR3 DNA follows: TGTGCCAGCAGCGGGGTAGCCAAAAACATTCAGTACTTC. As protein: CASSGVAKNIQYF.

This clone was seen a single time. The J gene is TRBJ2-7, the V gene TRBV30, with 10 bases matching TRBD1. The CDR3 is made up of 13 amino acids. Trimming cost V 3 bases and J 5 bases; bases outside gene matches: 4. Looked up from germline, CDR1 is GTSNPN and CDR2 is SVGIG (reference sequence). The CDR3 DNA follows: TGTGCCTGGAGCCCCGGGACAGGGGACGAGCAGTACTTC. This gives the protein CAWSPGTGDEQYF.

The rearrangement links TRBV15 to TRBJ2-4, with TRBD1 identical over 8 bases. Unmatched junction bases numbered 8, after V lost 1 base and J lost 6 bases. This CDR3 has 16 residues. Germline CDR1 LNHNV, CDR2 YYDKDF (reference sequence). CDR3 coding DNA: TGTGCCACCAGCAGAGCGGCCGGGACAGGATTAAACATTCAGTACTTC. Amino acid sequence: CATSRAAGTGLNIQYF.

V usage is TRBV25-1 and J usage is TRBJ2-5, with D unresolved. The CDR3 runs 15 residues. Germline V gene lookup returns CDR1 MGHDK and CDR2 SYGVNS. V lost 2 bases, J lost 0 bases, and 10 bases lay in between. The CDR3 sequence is CASSEISWYQETQYF. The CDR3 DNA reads TGTGCCAGCAGTGAAATCTCGTGGTACCAAGAGACCCAGTACTTC.

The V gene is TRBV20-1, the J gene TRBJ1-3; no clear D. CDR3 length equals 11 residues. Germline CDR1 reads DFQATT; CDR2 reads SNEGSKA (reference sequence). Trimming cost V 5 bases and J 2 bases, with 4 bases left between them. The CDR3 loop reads CSAVAGNTIYF. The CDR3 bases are TGCAGTGCTGTAGCTGGAAACACCATATATTTT.

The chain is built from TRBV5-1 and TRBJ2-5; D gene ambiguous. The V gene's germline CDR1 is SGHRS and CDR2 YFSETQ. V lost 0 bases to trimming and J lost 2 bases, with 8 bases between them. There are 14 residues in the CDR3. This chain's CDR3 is CASSLVRGQETQYF. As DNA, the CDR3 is TGCGCCAGCAGCTTGGTTCGCGGTCAAGAGACCCAGTACTTC. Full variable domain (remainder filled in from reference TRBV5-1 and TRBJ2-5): KAGVTQTPRYLIKTRGQQVTLSCSPISGHRSVSWYQQTPGQGLQFLFEYFSETQRNKGNFPGRFSGRQFSNSRSEMNVSTLELGDSALYLCASSLVRGQETQYFGPGTRLLVL.

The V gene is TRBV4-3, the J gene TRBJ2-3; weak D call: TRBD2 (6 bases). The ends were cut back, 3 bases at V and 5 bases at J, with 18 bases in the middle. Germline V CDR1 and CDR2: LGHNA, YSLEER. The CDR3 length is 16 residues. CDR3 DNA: TGCGCCAGCAGCCAGGCTGGGGCCCGTAGCGGAGATACGCAGTATTTT. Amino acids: CASSQAGARSGDTQYF.

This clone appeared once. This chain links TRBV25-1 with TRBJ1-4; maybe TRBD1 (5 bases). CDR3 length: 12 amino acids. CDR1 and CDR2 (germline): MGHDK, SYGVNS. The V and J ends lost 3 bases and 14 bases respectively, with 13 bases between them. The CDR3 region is CASSDPPGPLFF. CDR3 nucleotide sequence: TGTGCCAGCAGTGACCCTCCGGGGCCCCTGTTTTTT.

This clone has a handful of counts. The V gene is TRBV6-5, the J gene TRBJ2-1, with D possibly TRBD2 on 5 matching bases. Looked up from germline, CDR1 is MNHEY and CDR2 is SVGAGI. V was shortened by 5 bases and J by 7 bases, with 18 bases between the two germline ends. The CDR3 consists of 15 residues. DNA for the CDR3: TGTGCCAGCAGTGTTGACACCGGAGGATGGAATGAGCAGTTCTTC. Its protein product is CASSVDTGGWNEQFF.

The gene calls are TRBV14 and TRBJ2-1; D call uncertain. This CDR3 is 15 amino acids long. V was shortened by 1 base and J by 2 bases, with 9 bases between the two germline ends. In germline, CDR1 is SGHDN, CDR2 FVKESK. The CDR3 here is CASSQGMVTYNEQFF. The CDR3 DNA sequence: TGTGCCAGCAGCCAAGGAATGGTGACCTACAATGAGCAGTTCTTC.

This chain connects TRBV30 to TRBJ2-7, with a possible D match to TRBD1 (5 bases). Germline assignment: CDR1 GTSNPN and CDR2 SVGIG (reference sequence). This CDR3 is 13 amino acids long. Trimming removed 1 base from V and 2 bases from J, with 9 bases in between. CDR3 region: CAWSGGKPYEQYF. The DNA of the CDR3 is TGTGCCTGGAGTGGGGGCAAGCCCTACGAGCAGTACTTC.

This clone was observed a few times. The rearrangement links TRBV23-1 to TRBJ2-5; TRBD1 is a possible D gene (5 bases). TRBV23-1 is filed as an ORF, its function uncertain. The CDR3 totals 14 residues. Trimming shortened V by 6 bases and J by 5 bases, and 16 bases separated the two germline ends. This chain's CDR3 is CASSRCRVGETQYF. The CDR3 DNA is TGCGCCAGCAGCCGATGCAGGGTTGGGGAGACCCAGTACTTC.

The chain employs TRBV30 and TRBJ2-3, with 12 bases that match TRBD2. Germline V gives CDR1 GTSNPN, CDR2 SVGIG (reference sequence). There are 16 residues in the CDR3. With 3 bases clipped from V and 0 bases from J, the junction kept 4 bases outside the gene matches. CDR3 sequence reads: CAWSPGTSGSTDTQYF. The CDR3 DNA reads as TGTGCCTGGAGCCCCGGGACTAGCGGGAGCACAGATACGCAGTATTTT.

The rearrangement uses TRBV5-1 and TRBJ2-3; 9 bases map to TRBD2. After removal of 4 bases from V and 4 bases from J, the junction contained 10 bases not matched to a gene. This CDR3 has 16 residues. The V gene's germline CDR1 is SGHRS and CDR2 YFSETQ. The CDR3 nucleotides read TGCGCCAGCAGCGCGGGAGGGGGTCTTGGTGCAGATACGCAGTATTTT. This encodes CASSAGGGLGADTQYF.

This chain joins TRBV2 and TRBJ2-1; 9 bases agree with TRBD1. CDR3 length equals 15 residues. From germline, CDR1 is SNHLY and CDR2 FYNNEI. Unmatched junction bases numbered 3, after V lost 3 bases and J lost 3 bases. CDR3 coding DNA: TGTGCCAGCAGTGATGAGGGACAGGGCTACAATGAGCAGTTCTTC. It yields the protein CASSDEGQGYNEQFF.